Listed here are 27 T cell receptor beta chains from one sample, sequenced in a study of blood T cell repertoires in COVID-19. Only in-frame clones appear in the TCRdb table, and some are missing; sequencing was by immunoSEQ multiplex PCR. The repertoire holds approximately 260,000 clones, with about 88% as singletons. Sequences were obtained from peripheral blood. The receptors here all came from a man between 18 and 35 years old with active or convalescent COVID-19.

This clone is a singleton in its sample. The gene calls are TRBV23-1 and TRBJ2-1; the match to TRBD2 covers 8 bases. TRBV23-1 is marked as an open reading frame, function uncertain. There are 15 residues in the CDR3. Unmatched junction bases numbered 3, after V lost 4 bases and J lost 1 base. The DNA for the CDR3 is TGCGCCAGCAGTCCGGGGGGGACTTCCTACAATGAGCAGTTCTTC. Amino acids: CASSPGGTSYNEQFF.

The chain employs TRBV5-4 and TRBJ2-7; 7 positions agree with TRBD1. Germline trimming cut 0 bases from V and 2 bases from J; bases unmatched to any gene: 11. In germline, CDR1 is SGHNT, CDR2 YYREEE (reference sequence). The CDR3 loop spans 17 amino acids. This CDR3 reads CASSLVFRGTATYEQYF. CDR3 in DNA: TGTGCCAGCAGCTTGGTCTTTAGGGGGACAGCTACCTACGAGCAGTACTTC.

V is TRBV7-8 and J is TRBJ1-1; a weak D match, TRBD1 (5 bases). The CDR3 contains 11 residues. Germline V gene sequence: CDR1 SGHVS, CDR2 FQNEAQ. V dropped 5 bases and J dropped 10 bases, with 11 bases sitting between them. DNA for the CDR3: TGTGCCAGCAGCCTCCTTCAGGGAGCTTTCTTT. Residues: CASSLLQGAFF.

The chain has TRBV6-5 and TRBJ2-2, with a possible D match to TRBD1 (5 bases). Germline V gene lookup returns CDR1 MNHEY and CDR2 SVGAGI. This CDR3 contains 13 residues. V was clipped by 4 bases and J by 5 bases, with 8 bases between them. The chain's CDR3 is CASSLQVTGELFF. As DNA, the CDR3 is TGTGCCAGCAGTTTACAGGTTACCGGGGAGCTGTTTTTT.

V is TRBV9 and J is TRBJ2-5, with D possibly being TRBD2 (6 bases). Germline V gene data show CDR1 as SGDLS and CDR2 as YYNGEE. CDR3 size: 15 residues. V lost 0 bases and J 1 base, leaving 10 bases between the germline ends. DNA of the CDR3: TGTGCCAGCAGCGTAGGAGTGCGGGGCCAAGAGACCCAGTACTTC. This codes for CASSVGVRGQETQYF.

The chain carries TRBV7-2 and TRBJ2-7; D remains ambiguous. V was pared by 3 bases and J by 3 bases, with 9 bases between. This CDR3 spans 13 amino acids. The germline CDR1 and CDR2 sequences are SGHTA and FQGNSA. The CDR3 DNA sequence: TGTGCCAGCAGCTTGGCCGGGTTCTACGAGCAGTACTTC. It translates to CASSLAGFYEQYF.

This CDR3 is CASSLDQGTGMYVGYTF. The CDR3 DNA follows: TGTGCCAGCAGCTTAGATCAGGGGACAGGGATGTACGTCGGCTACACCTTC. The chain combines TRBV11-2 with TRBJ1-2, with TRBD1 identical over 9 bases. With V trimmed by 0 bases and J by 8 bases, 13 bases remained unmatched. This CDR3 has 17 residues. CDR1 is SGHAT, CDR2 FQNNGV, per germline.

CDR3 region: CASSLDARPNTPKISTDTQYF. The CDR3 DNA reads as TGTGCCAGCAGCTTAGACGCGAGGCCCAACACCCCGAAAATTAGCACAGATACGCAGTATTTT. The chain carries TRBV11-3 and TRBJ2-3, with no clear D. The V end was cut by 0 bases, the J end by 0 bases, with 25 bases between. There are 21 residues in the CDR3. Germline V gives CDR1 SGHNT, CDR2 YENEEA.

The chain uses TRBV28 and TRBJ2-7; the D gene is possibly TRBD1 (6 bases). Deletions cut 6 bases from V and 0 bases from J, with 15 bases between. The CDR3 spans 15 residues. The germline V gene encodes CDR1 MDHEN and CDR2 SYDVKM. This CDR3 reads CASRDGTRYSYEQYF. The CDR3 DNA is TGTGCCAGCAGAGATGGGACACGATACTCCTACGAGCAGTACTTC.

The rearrangement joins TRBV7-8 to TRBJ2-7; D might be TRBD2 (6 bases). V dropped 1 base and J dropped 4 bases, with 14 bases sitting between them. CDR3 length: 15 amino acids. Germline V gene sequence: CDR1 SGHVS, CDR2 FQNEAQ. The CDR3 DNA sequence: TGTGCCAGCAGCTTAGGGGGAGGTTTAATGTACGAGCAGTACTTC. Translated, it gives CASSLGGGLMYEQYF. The complete variable domain, with remaining parts taken from reference TRBV7-8 and TRBJ2-7, reads GAGVSQSPRYKVAKRGQDVALRCDPISGHVSLFWYQQALGQGPEFLTYFQNEAQLDKSGLPSDRFFAERPEGSVSTLKIQRTQQEDSAVYLCASSLGGGLMYEQYFGPGTRLTVT.

The chain carries TRBV4-2 and TRBJ2-5, with D unclear. CDR3 length: 14 residues. CDR1 and CDR2 from the germline V gene are LGHNA and YNFKEQ. Trimming removed 0 bases from V and 3 bases from J, with 8 bases in between. Here the CDR3 reads CASSQDQAEETQYF. Here the CDR3 DNA reads TGTGCCAGCAGCCAAGACCAGGCCGAAGAGACCCAGTACTTC.

The rearrangement uses TRBV5-4 and TRBJ1-1; a possible D gene is TRBD1 (6 bases). The CDR3 is made up of 13 amino acids. Trimming left V 5 bases short and J 1 base short, with 9 bases between. Germline V gene lookup returns CDR1 SGHNT and CDR2 YYREEE (reference sequence). The CDR3, as DNA: TGTGCCAGCAGAAGAGGGGGGAACACTGAAGCTTTCTTT. It specifies CASRRGGNTEAFF.

This chain connects TRBV6-5 to TRBJ2-5; 11 nucleotides agree with TRBD2. Germline lookup yields CDR1 MNHEY and CDR2 SVGAGI. J gave up 7 bases and V 6 bases, and 4 bases lay outside the gene matches. The CDR3 covers 13 residues. CDR3 coding DNA: TGTGCCAGCAGGACTAGCGGGGTCCGGACCCAGTACTTC. Translation: CASRTSGVRTQYF.

The genes are TRBV30 and TRBJ2-7, with D possibly matching TRBD1 (6 bases). In germline, CDR1 is GTSNPN, CDR2 SVGIG (reference sequence). Between the trimmed V and J ends, which lost 0 bases and 2 bases, there was a span of 8 bases. This CDR3 is built from 13 residues. CDR3: CAWSVGATYEQYF. CDR3 DNA: TGTGCCTGGAGTGTGGGGGCCACCTACGAGCAGTACTTC.

The chain combines TRBV10-1 with TRBJ2-3; no reliable D call. V was clipped by 1 base and J by 8 bases, with 13 bases between them. This CDR3 spans 14 amino acids. Germline V gene lookup returns CDR1 WNHNN and CDR2 SYGVQD (reference sequence). Here the CDR3 reads CASSELKVAVTQYF. CDR3 DNA sequence: TGCGCCAGCAGTGAGTTGAAGGTTGCGGTTACGCAGTATTTT.

This chain uses TRBV19 with TRBJ1-1; the D is unclear. Germline V gives CDR1 LNHDA, CDR2 SQIVND (reference sequence). V was pared by 9 bases and J by 1 base, with 12 bases between. This CDR3 is built from 13 residues. CDR3 in DNA: TGTGCCAGCAGTCGGTCCCAGAACACTGAAGCTTTCTTT. Translating it yields CASSRSQNTEAFF.

The chain has TRBV19 and TRBJ1-2; 9 nucleotides match TRBD1. Germline V gene lookup returns CDR1 LNHDA and CDR2 SQIVND (reference sequence). J lost 10 bases, V lost 2 bases, and 11 bases had no gene match. The CDR3 is 15 amino acids. The chain's CDR3 is CASSIFDRDREDYTF. DNA for the CDR3: TGTGCCAGTAGTATATTCGACCGGGACAGGGAGGACTACACCTTC.

This chain uses TRBV3-1 (or the pseudogene TRBV3-2) with TRBJ1-5; maybe TRBD1 (6 bases). V dropped 4 bases and J dropped 5 bases, with 9 bases sitting between them. Germline CDR1 is LGHDT and CDR2 is YNNKEL (reference sequence). The CDR3 is made up of 13 amino acids. CDR3 residues: CASSLNRDQPQHF. In nucleotides, the CDR3 is TGTGCCAGCAGCCTTAACAGGGATCAGCCCCAGCATTTT.

The V call is TRBV23-1, the J call TRBJ1-2, with 10 bases identical to TRBD1. TRBV23-1 is sorted into the ORF group, with uncertain function. V lost 3 bases and J lost 0; bases outside the gene matches: 4. This CDR3 has 16 amino acids. CDR3 amino acids: CASSHHGQGANYGYTF. CDR3 in DNA: TGCGCCAGCAGTCACCACGGACAGGGGGCTAACTATGGCTACACCTTC.

CDR3 coding DNA: TGTGCCATCAGTCCCGGGACAGGATCGTACGAGCAGTACTTC. Its translation: CAISPGTGSYEQYF. The V call is TRBV10-3, the J call TRBJ2-7, with 8 positions matching TRBD1. The CDR3 spans 14 residues. CDR1 is ENHRY and CDR2 is SYGVKD in the germline V gene. The trim removed 5 bases at V and 4 bases at J, leaving 7 bases unmatched.

The gene calls are TRBV24-1 and TRBJ2-3; maybe TRBD2 (6 bases). V was trimmed by 7 bases and J by 1 base, leaving 8 bases between them. CDR3 size: 13 residues. Germline V gene sequence: CDR1 KGHDR, CDR2 SFDVKD. CDR3 in DNA: TGTGCCACCAGGGGACTTCGCACAGATACGCAGTATTTT. This translates into CATRGLRTDTQYF.

The J gene is TRBJ2-2, the V gene TRBV5-1, with TRBD2 matching 8 bases. This CDR3 is built from 14 residues. The V and J ends lost 3 bases and 9 bases, in that order; junction bases with no gene match: 7. Germline CDR1 reads SGHRS; CDR2 reads YFSETQ. CDR3: CASSSGTSHRELFF. In DNA, the CDR3 is TGCGCCAGCAGCTCCGGGACTAGTCACCGGGAGCTGTTTTTT. Complete variable domain (other parts from reference TRBV5-1 and TRBJ2-2): KAGVTQTPRYLIKTRGQQVTLSCSPISGHRSVSWYQQTPGQGLQFLFEYFSETQRNKGNFPGRFSGRQFSNSRSEMNVSTLELGDSALYLCASSSGTSHRELFFGEGSRLTVL.

The chain uses TRBV15 and TRBJ2-3; 8 nucleotides align to TRBD2. J gave up 1 base and V 0 bases, and 6 bases lay outside the gene matches. Germline V lookup: CDR1 LNHNV, CDR2 YYDKDF (reference sequence). The length of the CDR3 is 17 residues. The CDR3 region is CATSREGRRGGTDTQYF. The CDR3 DNA reads as TGTGCCACCAGCAGAGAGGGCCGGCGGGGGGGCACAGATACGCAGTATTTT.

This clone turned up a few times. The chain uses TRBV6-6 and TRBJ1-1, with D tentatively TRBD1 (5 bases). V lost 0 bases, J lost 6 bases, and 11 bases lay in between. CDR3 length: 14 residues. Germline lookup yields CDR1 MNHNY and CDR2 SVGAGI (reference sequence). CDR3 residues: CASSYSNQGSEAFF. As DNA, the CDR3 is TGTGCCAGCAGTTACTCGAATCAGGGCTCTGAAGCTTTCTTT.

This clone was found a few times. The chain uses TRBV6-5 and TRBJ2-7; 7 bases match TRBD2. The CDR3 length is 14 residues. The germline gives CDR1 MNHEY, CDR2 SVGAGI. Trimming took 4 bases from V and 5 from J; bases not matched to a gene: 8. CDR3 sequence (DNA): TGTGCCAGCAGTTCCCGGGACTACGCCCACGAGCAGTACTTC. It encodes CASSSRDYAHEQYF.

The J gene is TRBJ2-7, the V gene TRBV30; TRBD2 matches at 8 bases. The CDR3 spans 14 residues. The junction had 8 bases not matched to a gene; V was cut back by 0 bases and J by 7 bases. CDR1 GTSNPN and CDR2 SVGIG come from the germline V gene (reference sequence). Here the CDR3 DNA reads TGTGCCTGGAGTGTCTATAGCGGGGCGGAAGAGCAGTACTTC. This sequence encodes CAWSVYSGAEEQYF.

The chain couples TRBV3-1 (or the pseudogene TRBV3-2) to TRBJ1-6; 8 positions agree with TRBD1. The CDR3 extends over 15 amino acids. The trim removed 4 bases at V and 10 bases at J, leaving 9 bases unmatched. Germline lookup yields CDR1 LGHDT and CDR2 YNNKEL (reference sequence). DNA for the CDR3: TGTGCCAGCAGCCGATATACAGGGGGTGACTCACCCCTCCACTTT. Translated: CASSRYTGGDSPLHF.